What follows are 8 T cell receptor beta chains derived from one specimen sequenced in a study of identical twins. TCRdb independently ran MiXCR on the 5' RACE reads; one entry per CDR3 protein. The table includes a few hundred thousand distinct CDR3 sequences, less than 9% detected once. These data were also filed under a second study, of yellow fever vaccine responses in identical twins.

The sample consisted of memory (CD45RO+) T cells sorted from blood. Receptor source: a young woman in good health.

This chain uses TRBV6-5 with TRBJ2-1; D not certain. The germline V gene has CDR1 MNHEY and CDR2 SVGAGI. The length of the CDR3 is 13 residues. V gave up 2 bases and J gave up 7 bases, with 9 bases separating them. The CDR3: CASSYDRENEQFF. CDR3 in DNA: TGTGCCAGCAGTTACGATAGGGAAAATGAGCAGTTCTTC.

V is TRBV4-2 and J is TRBJ2-3; 8 bases map to TRBD2. This CDR3 is 15 amino acids long. Germline lookup yields CDR1 LGHNA and CDR2 YNFKEQ. V trimming: 4 bases; J trimming: 4 bases; junction bases outside the gene matches: 7. The DNA of the CDR3 is TGTGCCAGCAGCCTGTCGGGAGCGGGAGCAGATACGCAGTATTTT. Its protein is CASSLSGAGADTQYF.

Only a few counts were recorded for this clonotype. The rearrangement links TRBV10-3 to TRBJ2-7, with D perhaps matching TRBD2 (5 bases). Trimming pared 5 bases from V and 10 bases from J, leaving 12 bases between. CDR3 length: 11 residues. Germline V gene lookup returns CDR1 ENHRY and CDR2 SYGVKD. CDR3 bases: TGTGCCATCAGTATGGACTGGAAACAGTACTTC. It yields the protein CAISMDWKQYF.

V usage is TRBV25-1 and J usage is TRBJ2-1, with 12 positions matching TRBD2. Losses at the gene ends were 2 bases for V and 8 bases for J; bases not matched to a gene: 7. The germline CDR1 and CDR2 sequences are MGHDK and SYGVNS. This CDR3 comprises 16 residues. CDR3 residues: CASSEQRLAGVDEQFF. Here the CDR3 DNA reads TGTGCCAGCAGTGAACAGCGACTAGCGGGAGTAGATGAGCAGTTCTTC.

This clonotype was counted many times. The V and J genes are TRBV29-1 and TRBJ2-7, with 9 positions matching TRBD1. V trimming: 4 bases; J trimming: 3 bases; junction bases outside the gene matches: 4. Per germline, CDR1 SQVTM and CDR2 ANQGSEA. CDR3 length equals 13 residues. The DNA of the CDR3 is TGCAGCGTTGGAGGACAGGGGTTCTACGAGCAGTACTTC. Translation: CSVGGQGFYEQYF.

The rearrangement joins TRBV28 to TRBJ1-1, with TRBD1 as a possible D gene (6 bases). Trimming cost V 4 bases and J 7 bases, with 19 bases left between them. Germline CDR1 and CDR2: MDHEN and SYDVKM. CDR3 size: 15 residues. The CDR3 DNA reads as TGTGCCAGCAGTTCCGGGGGTGGGGGCTTAAGTGAAGCTTTCTTT. Protein sequence: CASSSGGGGLSEAFF.

At least ten counts were recorded for this clonotype. The chain is built from TRBV3-1 and TRBJ1-1; D gene unclear. The CDR3 sequence is 14 residues long. CDR1 and CDR2 (germline): LGHDT, YNNKEL (reference sequence). V lost 2 bases to trimming and J lost 4 bases, with 11 bases between them. In nucleotides, the CDR3 is TGTGCCAGCAGCCAACCACCGGAAATCACTGAAGCTTTCTTT. Translated: CASSQPPEITEAFF.

This clonotype was observed at least ten times. Here the CDR3 DNA reads TGCGCCAGCAAGACAGGGGTCGGGGCCTACGAGCAGTACGTC. As protein: CASKTGVGAYEQYV. The V gene is TRBV5-1, the J gene TRBJ2-7, with 8 bases that match TRBD1. The trim removed 6 bases at V and 2 bases at J, leaving 7 bases unmatched. Per germline, CDR1 SGHRS and CDR2 YFSETQ. The CDR3 contains 14 residues.